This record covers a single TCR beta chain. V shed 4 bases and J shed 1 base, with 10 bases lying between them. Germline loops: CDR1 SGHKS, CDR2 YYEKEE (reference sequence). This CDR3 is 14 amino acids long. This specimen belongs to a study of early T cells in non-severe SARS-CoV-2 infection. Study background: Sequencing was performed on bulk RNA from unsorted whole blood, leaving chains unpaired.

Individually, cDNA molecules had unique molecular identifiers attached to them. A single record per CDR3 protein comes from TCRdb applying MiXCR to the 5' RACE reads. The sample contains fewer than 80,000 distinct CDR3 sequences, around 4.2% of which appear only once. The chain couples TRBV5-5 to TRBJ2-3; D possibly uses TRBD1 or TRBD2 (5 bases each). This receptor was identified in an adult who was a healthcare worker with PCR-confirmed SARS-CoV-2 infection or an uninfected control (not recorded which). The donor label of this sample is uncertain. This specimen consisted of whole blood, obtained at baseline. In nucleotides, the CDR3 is TGTGCCAGCAGCGGTCGGGGCGGCACAGATACGCAGTATTTT. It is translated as CASSGRGGTDTQYF. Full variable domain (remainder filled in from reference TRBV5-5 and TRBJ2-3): DAGVTQSPTHLIKTRGQQVTLRCSPISGHKSVSWYQQVLGQGPQFIFQYYEKEERGRGNFPDRFSARQFPNYSSELNVNALLLGDSALYLCASSGRGGTDTQYFGPGTRLTVL.